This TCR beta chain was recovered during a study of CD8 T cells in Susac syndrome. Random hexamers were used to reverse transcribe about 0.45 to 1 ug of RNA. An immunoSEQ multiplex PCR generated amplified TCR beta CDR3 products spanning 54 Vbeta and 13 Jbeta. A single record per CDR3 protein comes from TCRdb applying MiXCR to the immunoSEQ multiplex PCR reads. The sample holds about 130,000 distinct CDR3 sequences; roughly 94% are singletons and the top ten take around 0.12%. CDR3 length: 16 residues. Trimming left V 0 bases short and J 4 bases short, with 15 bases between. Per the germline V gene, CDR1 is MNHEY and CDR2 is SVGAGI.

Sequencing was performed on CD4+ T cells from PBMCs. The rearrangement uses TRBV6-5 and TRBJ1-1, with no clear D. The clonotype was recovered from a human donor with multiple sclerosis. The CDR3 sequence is CASSYSADGVRTEAFF. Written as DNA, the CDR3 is TGTGCCAGCAGTTACTCGGCTGATGGGGTACGCACTGAAGCTTTCTTT.